This T cell receptor beta chain was documented in a study of identifying expanded T cells in peripheral blood. Profiled with immunoSEQ multiplex PCR; TCRdb holds only in-frame clones, not every one. Among 60,000 to 70,000 clones listed, about 85% were seen once. From germline, CDR1 is MDHEN and CDR2 SYDVKM. The CDR3 length is 15 residues. After removal of 8 bases from V and 5 bases from J, the junction contained 9 bases not matched to a gene. Healthy donors had no documented immune events, such as infections, while sampled. V usage is TRBV28 and J usage is TRBJ2-2; 9 bases line up with TRBD1. This TCR came from a person between 18 and 75 years old in good health. Sequencing was carried out using blood. CDR3 nucleotide sequence: TGTGCCAGCGGATCCTTCGGGACAGGGACCGGGGAGCTGTTTTTT. Translation gives CASGSFGTGTGELFF. Full variable domain (missing parts from reference TRBV28 and TRBJ2-2): DVKVTQSSRYLVKRTGEKVFLECVQDMDHENMFWYRQDPGLGLRLIYFSYDVKMKEKGDIPEGYSVSREKKERFSLILESASTNQTSMYLCASGSFGTGTGELFFGEGSRLTVL.